The present TCR beta chain was sequenced within a study of blood T cell repertoires in COVID-19. Study background: Samples representing acute and convalescent COVID-19 were sourced from the United States, Italy and Spain.

Original processing methods: Amplification from reference gene primers served as the basis for estimated nucleated cell counts. Sequenced by immunoSEQ multiplex PCR; TCRdb stores in-frame clones only, minus some. That table gives V, J and clone size, and the DNA gave D and trimming. The sample includes some 81,000 clones, roughly 91% of them seen just once. V was pared by 3 bases and J by 3 bases, with 5 bases between. Germline CDR1 MDHEN, CDR2 SYDVKM. The CDR3 has 12 residues. The sequencing input was peripheral blood. This chain connects TRBV28 to TRBJ1-2; D unresolved. This TCR was recovered from a woman in her forties or fifties in a cohort sampled during active COVID-19. CDR3 DNA: TGTGCCAGCAGTTTGCGCGACTATGGCTACACCTTC. The encoded protein is CASSLRDYGYTF.